This TCR beta chain comes out of a study of identical twins (dated by TCRdb to between 2015 and 2016). General notes on the study: To test whether fetal clonotypes persist, the study used deep sequencing on TCR alpha and beta repertoires from monozygotic twins, unrelated adults of various ages, and cord blood. Replicate twin experiments were performed at different times using different library preparation protocols to rule out contamination. Overall study outcomes, separate from this receptor: A weaker excess of twin sharing was found in beta out-of-frame sequences because the signal-to-noise ratio was lowered by fewer shared sequences. Abundant cord blood beta clonotypes carried fewer insertions; young adult naive repertoires showed a weaker similar trend, while memory repertoires showed none. Zero-insertion analyses could be partly confounded by invariant T cells such as MAIT and iNKT, though diverse VJ usage argued against such confounding for most clonotypes. In monozygotic twins, recombination models systematically underestimated out-of-frame TCR alpha sharing, but the models matched the sharing seen between unrelated individuals. Because the same donors could not be followed over many years, the conclusions depended on cross-sectional statistical analysis. Out-of-frame TCR alpha sequences shared between twins showed an excess of low generation-probability sequences compared with coincidental sharing between unrelated individuals.

In this sample, this clonotype turned up a few times. Its antigen is unknown. Base-call qualities are not available, and no considerably larger clone is one nucleotide away. Only healthy Caucasian donors were included. The twin cohort comprised three pairs of female monozygotic twins, all aged about 18 to 30 years. Peripheral blood mononuclear cells were used as the source from which RNA for TCR libraries was isolated. Including the terminal cysteine and phenylalanine, the CDR3 comprises 21 residues. The sequence is cut down to CDR3 DNA, 63 bases in frame from base 1. Preparation of the library involved 5' RACE. Sequencing instrument: Illumina HiSeq 2000. Template switching introduced a universal primer binding site; the final cDNA contained a unique molecular identifier, enabling accurate counting of TCR cDNA molecules. Specific primers in the conserved constant-segment region were used to synthesize first-strand cDNA for TCR alpha and beta chains. To control for contamination, every cDNA library was double barcoded, receiving both a SMART-Mk sample barcode and Illumina barcodes. Two successive PCR steps introduced TruSeq adapter sequences along with Illumina sample barcodes. The TCR alpha and beta cDNA libraries were sequenced on the Illumina HiSeq platform using custom primers. The authors' pipeline ran thus. MiGEC was used to process raw reads and extract unique molecular identifiers, and MiXCR was used to find CDR3 positions. Recombination models were inferred per individual with the repgenHMM and IGoR tools using an EM algorithm. Shared clonotypes were analyzed with the tcR package in R, and sharing was normalized by the product of cloneset sizes. Out-of-frame nonproductive sequences were analyzed to study raw recombination free of thymic and clonal selection effects. TCRdb passed the public sequencing reads through fastp at Q25 and MiXCR, retaining productive beta sequences. One record per CDR3 amino acid sequence lists the most common genes and DNA. These V and J calls rely on TCRdb rather than the paper's analysis. Across this sample there are roughly 690,000 distinct CDR3 sequences, with about 20% seen only once. The ten most abundant clones make up 4% to 5.5% of the sample.

The same sample was also used in a study of T cells expressing NK-cell markers. From the second report: TCR beta-chain repertoires were profiled in sorted CD3+CD56+NKG2C+, CD3+CD56+NKG2C- and CD3+CD56-NKG2C+ T-cell subsets from several donors. Among the eight sequenced donors, seven were HCMV-seropositive and one was HCMV-seronegative. In several experiments an anti-gammadeltaTCR antibody was added to restrict sorting to alphabetaTCR-expressing T cells. In six donors, the dominant CD3+CD56+NKG2C+ clonotypes ranked among the top 10 CD8+ clonotypes, making up roughly 1.0-8% of CD8+ T cells. Those dominant clonotypes were again the most abundant among CD3+CD56-NKG2C+ cells in a handful of donors, at about 28.3-65%. Whether the expanded NKG2C-expressing T cell clones were specific for HCMV antigens was left unclear. The study sequenced eight donors, all healthy volunteers chosen at random: three men and five women. HCMV-specific IgG was detected in serum with a commercial ELISA kit to determine HCMV serostatus. For over five donors, unsorted PBMC were also used to sequence bulk peripheral blood T-cell repertoires. MIGEC handled demultiplexing of the reads and grouping by UMI, while MiTCR was used to assemble and quantify clonotypes. To remove erroneous sequences, TCR cDNA sequences were retained only when supported by two or more reads. The tcR package was used for downstream repertoire analysis, and clonotypes were matched across fractions by CDR3 nucleotide sequence plus V segment. Antigen specificity was annotated against VDJdb with VDJmatch, allowing one amino acid substitution in CDR3.

The source of this sequence is a young woman in good health. Sequences were obtained from PBMCs. The chain was built from TRBV21-1 and TRBJ2-4; TRBD2, the table's D call, lacks a check against the DNA. TRBV21-1 is a known pseudogene. The DNA sequence is as follows: TGTGCCAGCTATCAGGATAGCTTGCGGGGTGAGGTTTCGCCTGGGTTAAACATTCAGTACTTC. Its product reads: CASYQDSLRGEVSPGLNIQYF.